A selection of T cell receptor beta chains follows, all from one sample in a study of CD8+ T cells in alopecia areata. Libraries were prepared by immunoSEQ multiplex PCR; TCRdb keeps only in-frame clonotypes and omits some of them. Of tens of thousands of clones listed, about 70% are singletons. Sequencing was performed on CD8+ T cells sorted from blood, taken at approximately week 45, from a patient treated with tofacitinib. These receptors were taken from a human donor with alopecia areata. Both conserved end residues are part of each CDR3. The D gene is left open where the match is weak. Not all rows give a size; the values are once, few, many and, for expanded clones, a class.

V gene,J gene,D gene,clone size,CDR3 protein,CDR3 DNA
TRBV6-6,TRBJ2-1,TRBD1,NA,CASSGDRGYNEQFF,TGTGCCAGCAGCGGGGACAGGGGATACAATGAGCAGTTCTTC
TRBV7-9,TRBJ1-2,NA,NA,CASSLVDRSDGYTF,TGTGCCAGCAGCTTAGTAGACAGATCCGATGGCTACACCTTC
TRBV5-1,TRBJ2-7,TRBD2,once,CASSLAGAPYEQYF,TGCGCCAGCAGCTTAGCGGGGGCCCCCTACGAGCAGTACTTC
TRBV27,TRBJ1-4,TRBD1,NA,CASRDRGYDEKLFF,TGTGCCAGCCGGGACAGGGGTTATGATGAAAAACTGTTTTTT
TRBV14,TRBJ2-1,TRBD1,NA,CASSHEDRVVNEQFF,TGTGCCAGCAGCCACGAGGACAGGGTAGTCAATGAGCAGTTCTTC
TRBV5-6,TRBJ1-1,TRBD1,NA,CASTKGAGTEAFF,TGTGCCAGCACAAAGGGGGCAGGCACTGAAGCTTTCTTT
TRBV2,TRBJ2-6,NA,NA,CASSEVESSGANVLTF,TGTGCCAGCAGTGAAGTAGAGAGCTCTGGGGCCAACGTCCTGACTTTC
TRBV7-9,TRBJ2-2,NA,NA,CASSPTTGELFF,TGTGCCAGCAGCCCTACCACCGGGGAGCTGTTTTTT
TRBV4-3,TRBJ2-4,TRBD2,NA,CASSQEVIGGRDIQYF,TGCGCCAGCAGCCAAGAGGTCATCGGGGGGAGGGACATTCAGTACTTC
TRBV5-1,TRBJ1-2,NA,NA,CASSAGQKYGYTF,TGCGCCAGCAGCGCCGGACAGAAATATGGCTACACCTTC
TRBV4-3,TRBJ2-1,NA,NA,CASSQELIDEQFF,TGCGCCAGCAGCCAAGAACTCATCGATGAGCAGTTCTTC
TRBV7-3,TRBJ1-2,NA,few,CASSQSNSYGYTF,TGCGCCAGCAGCCAATCGAACAGCTATGGCTACACCTTC
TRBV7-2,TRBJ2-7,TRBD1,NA,CASSPGQGHYEQYF,TGTGCCAGCAGCCCCGGACAGGGTCATTACGAGCAGTACTTC
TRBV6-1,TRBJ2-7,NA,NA,CASSEGLLYEQYF,TGTGCCAGCAGTGAGGGCCTCCTCTACGAGCAGTACTTC
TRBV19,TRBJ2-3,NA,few,CASSLRGMTDTQYF,TGTGCCAGTTCCCTCCGGGGTATGACAGATACGCAGTATTTT
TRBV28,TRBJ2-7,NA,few,CASSPDSYEQYF,TGTGCCAGCAGCCCGGACAGTTACGAGCAGTACTTC
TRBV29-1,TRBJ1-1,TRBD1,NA,CSGGQGAAEAFF,TGCAGCGGGGGACAGGGGGCGGCTGAAGCTTTCTTT
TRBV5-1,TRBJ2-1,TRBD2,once,CASSRAGGYNEQFF,TGCGCCAGCAGCCGGGCGGGGGGCTACAATGAGCAGTTCTTC
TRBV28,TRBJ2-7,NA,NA,CASSLGVGGNEQYF,TGTGCCAGCAGTTTGGGAGTTGGGGGCAACGAGCAGTACTTC
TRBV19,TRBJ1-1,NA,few,CASRSKGAGEAFF,TGTGCCAGTAGGTCGAAAGGGGCCGGTGAAGCTTTCTTT
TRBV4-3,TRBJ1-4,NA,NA,CASSPSGVRNEKLFF,TGCGCCAGCAGCCCATCTGGGGTCCGAAATGAAAAACTGTTTTTT
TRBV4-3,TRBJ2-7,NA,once,CASSQAIGGGNEQYF,TGCGCCAGCAGCCAAGCGATAGGTGGGGGCAATGAGCAGTACTTC
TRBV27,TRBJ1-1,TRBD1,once,CASSPRQGANTEAFF,TGTGCCAGCAGTCCACGACAGGGAGCAAACACTGAAGCTTTCTTT
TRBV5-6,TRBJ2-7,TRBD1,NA,CASSPRQGSVYEQYF,TGTGCCAGCAGCCCCAGACAGGGTTCCGTCTACGAGCAGTACTTC
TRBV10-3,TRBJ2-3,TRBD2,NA,CASSKRTSGGLTDTQYF,TGTGCCAGCAGTAAAAGGACTAGCGGGGGTCTCACAGATACGCAGTATTTT
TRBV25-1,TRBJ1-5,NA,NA,CASSESGKGNQPQHF,TGTGCCAGCAGTGAATCAGGGAAGGGAAATCAGCCCCAGCATTTT
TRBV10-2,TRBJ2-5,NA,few,CASSETTETQYF,TGCGCCAGCAGTGAGACGACTGAGACCCAGTACTTC
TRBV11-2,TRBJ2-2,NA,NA,CASSLGPLDSPSEELFF,TGTGCCAGCAGCCTAGGCCCCCTCGACAGCCCGTCTGAGGAGCTGTTTTTT
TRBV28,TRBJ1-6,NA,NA,CASSLVGSGSPLHF,TGTGCCAGCAGTTTAGTGGGGAGCGGTTCACCCCTCCACTTT
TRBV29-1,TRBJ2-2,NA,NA,CSAYTGELFF,TGCAGCGCATACACCGGGGAGCTGTTTTTT
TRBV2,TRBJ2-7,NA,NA,CASSEVAASYEQYF,TGTGCCAGCAGTGAAGTGGCGGCTTCCTACGAGCAGTACTTC
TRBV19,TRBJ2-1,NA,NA,CASSFTGTSSYNEQFF,TGTGCCAGTAGTTTTACCGGGACAAGCTCCTACAATGAGCAGTTCTTC
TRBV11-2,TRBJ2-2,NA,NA,CASSYLDSGGELFF,TGTGCCAGCAGCTATCTAGACAGTGGCGGGGAGCTGTTTTTT
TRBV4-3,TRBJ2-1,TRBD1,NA,CASSQEGQVHNEQFF,TGCGCCAGCAGCCAAGAAGGACAGGTTCACAATGAGCAGTTCTTC
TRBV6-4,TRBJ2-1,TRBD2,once,CASSDSSSGGVSYNEQFF,TGTGCCAGCAGTGACTCGAGTAGCGGGGGGGTCTCCTACAATGAGCAGTTCTTC
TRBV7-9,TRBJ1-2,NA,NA,CASSPARQQTNYGYTF,TGTGCCAGCAGCCCGGCTCGGCAGCAAACTAACTATGGCTACACCTTC
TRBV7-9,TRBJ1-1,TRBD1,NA,CASSLAEGGQTDTEAFF,TGTGCCAGCAGCTTAGCCGAGGGGGGACAGACGGACACTGAAGCTTTCTTT
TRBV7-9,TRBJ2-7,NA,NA,CASRKGSSYEQYF,TGTGCCAGCAGGAAGGGTAGCTCCTACGAGCAGTACTTC
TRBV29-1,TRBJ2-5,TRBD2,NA,CSVGLAGGLETQYF,TGCAGCGTCGGACTAGCGGGCGGTCTAGAGACCCAGTACTTC
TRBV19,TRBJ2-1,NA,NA,CASRSEWDLFF,TGTGCCAGTAGATCCGAGTGGGACCTGTTCTTC
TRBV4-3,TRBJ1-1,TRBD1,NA,CASSQLLDRANTEAFF,TGCGCCAGCAGCCAACTCCTGGACAGGGCGAACACTGAAGCTTTCTTT
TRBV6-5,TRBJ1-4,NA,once,CASSYSGGPGEKLFF,TGTGCCAGCAGTTACTCAGGGGGGCCCGGTGAAAAACTGTTTTTT
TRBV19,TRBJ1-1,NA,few,CASSIKGVGTEAFF,TGTGCCAGTAGTATTAAGGGCGTGGGGACTGAAGCTTTCTTT
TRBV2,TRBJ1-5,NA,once,CASSEQGSNQPQHF,TGTGCCAGCAGTGAACAGGGGAGCAATCAGCCCCAGCATTTT
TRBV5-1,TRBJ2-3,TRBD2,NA,CASSLGSGGAADTQYF,TGCGCCAGCAGCTTGGGAAGCGGGGGGGCGGCAGATACGCAGTATTTT
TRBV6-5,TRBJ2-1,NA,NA,CASSYSGTQFF,TGTGCCAGCAGTTATTCTGGGACACAGTTCTTC
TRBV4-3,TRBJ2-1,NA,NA,CASSQNPGSYNEQFF,TGCGCCAGCAGCCAAAATCCTGGGTCCTACAATGAGCAGTTCTTC
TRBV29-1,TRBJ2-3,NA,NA,CSVEGGAAGARTDTQYF,TGCAGCGTTGAAGGTGGGGCGGCAGGGGCACGCACAGATACGCAGTATTTT
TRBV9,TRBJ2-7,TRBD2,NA,CASSEGLAASYEQYF,TGTGCCAGCAGCGAAGGACTAGCGGCTTCCTACGAGCAGTACTTC
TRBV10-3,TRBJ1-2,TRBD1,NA,CAISGADRDRRYTF,TGTGCCATCAGTGGAGCGGACAGGGATAGGCGCTACACCTTC
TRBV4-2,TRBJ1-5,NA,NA,CASSQEEGRSNQPQHF,TGTGCCAGCAGCCAAGAGGAAGGGAGGAGCAATCAGCCCCAGCATTTT
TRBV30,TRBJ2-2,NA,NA,CTWTSTSANTGELFF,TGTACCTGGACTTCGACAAGCGCGAACACCGGGGAGCTGTTTTTT
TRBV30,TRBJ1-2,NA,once,CAWSGTDGYTF,TGTGCCTGGAGTGGGACGGATGGCTACACCTTC
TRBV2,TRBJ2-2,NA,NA,CASSEKRAFTGELFF,TGTGCCAGCAGTGAAAAGAGGGCGTTCACCGGGGAGCTGTTTTTT
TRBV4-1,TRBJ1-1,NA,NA,CASSQGFHGEAFF,TGCGCCAGCAGCCAGGGGTTTCATGGTGAAGCTTTCTTT
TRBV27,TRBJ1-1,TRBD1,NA,CASSLSGTGVNTEAFF,TGTGCCAGCAGCCTCTCCGGGACAGGAGTGAACACTGAAGCTTTCTTT
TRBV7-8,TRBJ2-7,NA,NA,CASSSGPAGGYYEQYF,TGTGCCAGCAGTTCAGGGCCAGCAGGAGGCTACTACGAGCAGTACTTC
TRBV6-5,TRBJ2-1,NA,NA,CASTTQEGNEQFF,TGTGCCAGCACCACCCAGGAGGGAAATGAGCAGTTCTTC